A single sample gave rise to the 25 T cell receptor beta chains below, sequenced in a study of CD4 and CD8 cells across lung adenocarcinoma regions listed by TCRdb under 2018. The library was produced with PCR. The sequencer listed for this sample is HiSeq X Ten. TCRdb itself trimmed the public reads at Q25 with fastp, ran MiXCR and retained productive beta chains. CDR3 protein duplicates are merged, each entry listing the most common genes and DNA. Within this sample are 16,000 or so distinct CDR3 sequences, with roughly 51% of them counted one time only. The ten biggest clones cover 55% of the sample. The specimen sequenced was CD8+ T cells from the center of a lung tumor. The cell subset or site label of this sample denotes: tumor center region. The receptors originated from a female donor with lung adenocarcinoma. The CD4 and CD8 labels of this study may be unreliable.

Concerning this clonotype: At one of its ends the junction is not consistent with the germline gene, which may arise from a read error. The J gene is TRBJ2-3, the V gene TRBV7-2, with TRBD2 matching over 8 bases. The CDR3 totals 16 residues. Germline V gene data show CDR1 as SGHTA and CDR2 as FQGNSA. The CDR3 loop reads CPSSLAGRGAKDTQYF. The CDR3 DNA reads as TGTCCCAGCAGCTTAGCGGGGAGGGGGGCCAAAGACACGCAGTACTTT.

The chain carries TRBV6-2 or TRBV6-3 and TRBJ2-3; D is unclear. CDR3 length equals 14 residues. V was cut by 0 bases and J by 1 base, with 5 bases left in between. CDR1 and CDR2 (germline): MNHEY, SVGEGT. CDR3: CASSYSGRTDTQYF. The CDR3 DNA sequence: TGTGCCAGCAGTTACTCGGGCCGCACAGATACGCAGTATTTT.

The chain recombines TRBV27 with TRBJ2-4, with D maybe TRBD1 (6 bases). CDR1 and CDR2 (germline): MNHEY, SMNVEV (reference sequence). CDR3 length equals 17 residues. V was shortened by 8 bases and J by 0 bases, with 20 bases between the two germline ends. The CDR3 DNA follows: TGTGCCAGCGTAGGGGGTCCCGCAGCTCTAGCCAAAAACATTCAGTACTTC. Amino acids: CASVGGPAALAKNIQYF.

This clonotype came up a few times. V is TRBV10-1 and J is TRBJ2-4, with a tentative D call TRBD1 (6 bases). In germline, CDR1 is WNHNN, CDR2 SYGVQD (reference sequence). The ends were cut back, 7 bases at V and 0 bases at J, with 19 bases in the middle. The CDR3 sequence is 17 residues long. CDR3 in amino acids: CASTTDSLSLAKNIQYF. In DNA, the CDR3 is TGCGCCAGCACAACGGACAGCCTAAGCCTAGCCAAAAACATTCAGTACTTC.

J is TRBJ2-5 and V is TRBV6-1, with D tentatively TRBD2 (5 bases). The V and J ends lost 7 bases and 5 bases respectively, with 23 bases between them. The CDR3 runs 16 residues. Germline loops: CDR1 MNHNS, CDR2 SASEGT. CDR3 nucleotides: TGTGCCAGCACCAATGACTTGGTTGGGAGTACTGAGACCCAGTACTTC. Translated: CASTNDLVGSTETQYF.

This chain joins TRBV6-5 and TRBJ2-3, with 7 bases that match TRBD2. The ends lost 0 bases at V and 3 bases at J; junction bases unmatched: 15. CDR1 and CDR2 from the germline V gene are MNHEY and SVGAGI. CDR3 length: 19 amino acids. CDR3 in DNA: TGTGCCAGCAGTTACTCGAGTATGGGGGAGGGCCCTCGTACAGATACGCAGTATTTT. This translates into CASSYSSMGEGPRTDTQYF.

For this clonotype: At one end the junction does not follow the germline gene, possibly because of a read error. The chain has TRBV6-1 and TRBJ2-1; TRBD2 matches at 11 bases. The CDR3 contains 18 residues. Germline CDR1 reads MNHNS; CDR2 reads SASEGT. The CDR3 DNA sequence: TGTGCCAGCAGTGATGGGGGACTAGCGGCAGTTTTCTACGATGAGCAGTTCTTC. It specifies CASSDGGLAAVFYDEQFF.

The chain joins TRBV6-8 to TRBJ2-4; 8 positions agree with TRBD2. Per the germline V gene, CDR1 is MNHGY and CDR2 is SAAAGT. CDR3 length: 16 amino acids. V lost 8 bases and J lost 13; bases outside the gene matches: 22. The CDR3 DNA reads as TGTGCCAGCCGCGTCGGGGGGGGGGGCGCCACAGATACGCAGTACTTC. Translating it yields CASRVGGGGATDTQYF.

In its sample, this clonotype was seen many times. The chain employs TRBV6-1 and TRBJ1-5; 7 bases match TRBD1. The CDR3 loop spans 14 amino acids. Trimming removed 5 bases from V and 7 bases from J; junction bases left unmatched: 8. CDR1 is MNHNS and CDR2 is SASEGT in the germline V gene. The CDR3 spells CASSQGQDRQPQHF. The CDR3, as DNA: TGTGCCAGCAGTCAAGGACAGGATAGGCAGCCCCAGCATTTT.

The J gene is TRBJ2-7, the V gene TRBV6-1, with TRBD2 matching over 7 bases. The CDR3 runs 13 residues. Losses at the gene ends were 1 base for V and 10 bases for J; bases not matched to a gene: 7. The germline CDR1 and CDR2 sequences are MNHNS and SASEGT. This chain's CDR3 is CASSEVSSGAQYF. DNA for the CDR3: TGTGCCAGCAGTGAAGTGTCTAGCGGAGCCCAGTACTTC.

This clonotype is categorized as medium-sized. V gene TRBV4-1 combines with J gene TRBJ1-1; D remains unclear. Germline CDR1 is MGHRA and CDR2 is YSYEKL. Trimming removed 3 bases from V and 4 bases from J, with 9 bases in between. The CDR3 loop spans 13 amino acids. The CDR3 here is CASSHSVGTEAFF. The CDR3 region has the DNA TGCGCCAGCAGCCATTCAGTAGGCACTGAAGCTTTCTTT.

This chain joins TRBV7-8 and TRBJ2-1; D may be TRBD2 (5 bases). The germline V gene has CDR1 SGHVS and CDR2 FQNEAQ. This CDR3 is built from 14 residues. Trimming shortened V by 8 bases and J by 1 base, and 12 bases separated the two germline ends. CDR3 protein: CASRTGGSYNEQFF. The CDR3 nucleotides read TGTGCCAGCCGGACCGGCGGGTCCTACAATGAGCAGTTCTTC.

This clonotype showed up just a few times. This may come from a read error, since a much larger clone is one base off. The chain couples TRBV3-1 to TRBJ2-3; TRBD1 might be the D (5 bases). V was shortened by 1 base and J by 0 bases, with 5 bases between the two germline ends. The CDR3 length is 14 residues. The germline V gene has CDR1 LGHDT and CDR2 YNNKEL (reference sequence). In DNA, the CDR3 is TGTGCCAGCAGCCAAGCAGGGAGCACAGATACGCAGTATTTT. It codes for CASSQAGSTDTQYF.

This clonotype was detected many times. This chain joins TRBV6-5 and TRBJ2-5, with a tentative D call TRBD2 (5 bases). Germline V lookup: CDR1 MNHEY, CDR2 SVGAGI. V dropped 0 bases and J dropped 4 bases, with 6 bases sitting between them. The CDR3 runs to 13 residues. The CDR3 reads CASSYSGGETQYF. The CDR3 DNA reads as TGTGCCAGCAGTTACTCAGGAGGAGAGACCCAGTACTTC.

The CDR3 DNA sequence: TGTGCCATCAGTGAGTCCAGGGACTATGGCTACACCTTC. Encoded protein: CAISESRDYGYTF. This chain links TRBV10-3 with TRBJ1-2; TRBD1 might be the D (5 bases). The CDR3 runs 13 residues. Trimming removed 0 bases at V and 3 bases at J, with 5 bases between. The germline V gene has CDR1 ENHRY and CDR2 SYGVKD.

This clonotype has just a few counts. The gene calls are TRBV6-1 and TRBJ1-3; 10 positions agree with TRBD1. In germline, CDR1 is MNHNS, CDR2 SASEGT. V shed 6 bases and J 1 base; nucleotides not matched to a gene: 6. There are 16 residues in the CDR3. The CDR3 here is CASRPGQGRSGNTIYF. The CDR3 nucleotides are TGTGCCAGCAGACCGGGACAGGGGAGATCTGGAAACACCATATATTTT.

This clonotype was detected ten times or more. The chain has TRBV15 and TRBJ2-1; D tentatively reads TRBD1 or TRBD2 (5 bases each). Germline assignment: CDR1 LNHNV and CDR2 YYDKDF (reference sequence). Trimming removed 4 bases at V and 7 bases at J, with 14 bases between. There are 14 residues in the CDR3. The CDR3 protein is CATSTGASRNEQFF. The CDR3, as DNA: TGTGCCACCAGCACCGGGGCCTCTAGGAATGAGCAGTTCTTC.

The chain has TRBV4-1 and TRBJ2-1, with D perhaps matching TRBD1 (6 bases). Trimming removed 0 bases at V and 1 base at J, with 7 bases between. CDR1 and CDR2 from the germline V gene are MGHRA and YSYEKL. The CDR3 has 15 amino acids. CDR3: CASSQDRGSYNEQFF. In DNA form, the CDR3 reads TGCGCCAGCAGCCAAGACAGGGGATCCTACAATGAGCAGTTCTTC.

This clonotype occurred a few times. The V call is TRBV6-1, the J call TRBJ2-1, with 11 nucleotides matching TRBD1. The CDR3 consists of 15 residues. J was trimmed by 5 bases and V by 6 bases; bases with no gene match: 6. The germline CDR1 and CDR2 sequences are MNHNS and SASEGT. The CDR3 region is CASSLDRGLNNEQFF. CDR3 in DNA: TGTGCCAGCAGCCTGGACAGGGGGCTCAACAATGAGCAGTTCTTC.

The V and J genes are TRBV12-3 or TRBV12-4 and TRBJ1-5; no firm D call. V gave up 6 bases and J gave up 0 bases, with 9 bases separating them. The CDR3 is made up of 14 amino acids. The CDR3 DNA reads as TGTGCCAGCAGCGGTCAGACTAGCAATCAGCCCCAGCATTTT. It is translated as CASSGQTSNQPQHF.

The chain uses TRBV11-3 and TRBJ2-3; no firm D call. The V and J ends lost 0 bases and 8 bases respectively, with 6 bases between them. The CDR3 has 12 residues. CDR1 is SGHNT and CDR2 is YENEEA in the germline V gene. The CDR3 sequence is CASSLDRSTQYF. The DNA of the CDR3 is TGTGCCAGCAGCTTAGATCGAAGTACGCAGTATTTT.

The rearrangement links TRBV6-1 to TRBJ2-5; TRBD1 aligns across 9 bases. The DNA end is a closer match to TRBJ2-7, so the J assignment may be wrong. This CDR3 is 15 amino acids long. From germline, CDR1 is MNHNS and CDR2 SASEGT. CDR3 in amino acids: CASSQTGTGTYEQYF. CDR3 in DNA: TGTGCCAGCAGTCAAACCGGGACAGGGACCTACGAGCAGTACTTC.

A remark on this clonotype: Relative to the germline gene, one junction end is altered; a read error may explain this. The chain carries TRBV6-1 and TRBJ2-4, with D tentatively TRBD1 (6 bases). This CDR3 has 16 amino acids. Looked up from germline, CDR1 is MNHNS and CDR2 is SASEGT. The CDR3: CASSVAGVGAKDTQYF. In nucleotides, the CDR3 is TGTGCCAGCAGTGTAGCCGGGGTGGGGGCCAAAGACACTCAGTACTTT.

This chain uses TRBV7-2 with TRBJ2-7; 8 nucleotides line up with TRBD2. V gave up 1 base and J gave up 2 bases; unmatched junction bases: 7. Germline V gene sequence: CDR1 SGHTA, CDR2 FQGNSA. The CDR3 runs 16 residues. The CDR3 DNA reads as TGTGCCAGCAGCTTAGGCCCCTCAGCGGGGGCCTACGAGCAGTACTTC. Translating gives CASSLGPSAGAYEQYF.

V gene TRBV11-2 combines with J gene TRBJ2-1; possible D gene TRBD2, 6 bases. Looked up from germline, CDR1 is SGHAT and CDR2 is FQNNGV. Trimming took 5 bases from V and 7 from J, leaving 24 bases between them. The CDR3 spans 17 residues. In DNA form, the CDR3 reads TGTGCCAGCAGCCACGCTGGGGTTGCGGGACCCCGGAATGAGCAGTTCTTC. Its translation is CASSHAGVAGPRNEQFF.